Included here is one TCR beta chain sequence, with context. Many counts were recorded for this clonotype. The antigen it recognizes is unknown. Per-base quality was not reported, and no clone a single base away is much larger than it. From the germline V gene, CDR1 is SGHNT and CDR2 is YENEEA. Clipping removes 4 bases from V and 5 bases from J, with 18 as the unmatched junction base count. The CDR3 has 18 amino acids, counting the end cysteine and phenylalanine. Only CDR3 DNA is held: 54 bases, read in frame from base 1. This entry comes from a study (dated by TCRdb to 2013 to 2016). Turning to the overall study: The study examined whether tumor-infiltrating Tregs in breast cancer are drawn from blood Tregs or arise in situ by conversion from other CD4+ T cell subsets. General findings and caveats noted by the study authors: In terms of TCR gene usage, tumor memory CD4+ T cells clustered together with blood and lymph node memory CD4+ cells, as well as with lymph node naive CD4+ cells. The TCR alpha and beta sequences of tumor-infiltrating Tregs showed the greatest overlap with tumor naive CD4+ T cells, followed by blood naive CD4+ T cells. Rather than covering whole repertoires, validation in the larger cohort was restricted to a single TCR beta V-J rearrangement.

CD4+CD45RO+CD25- cells were isolated as memory CD4+ T cells. Tregs, naive and memory CD4+ T cells from tumor, blood and ipsilateral draining lymph nodes of about five breast cancer patients underwent full-length TCR alpha and beta sequencing. Tumor tissue, along with lymph nodes from ipsilateral axillary dissection, was perfused with PBS, minced, and then digested using collagenase I and hyaluronidase. A purity exceeding 90% was confirmed by FACS for the sorted cell populations. Full-length TCR variable regions were amplified by 5' RACE PCR with constant-region reverse primers, and semi-nested PCR with Nested Universal Primer A was subsequently performed. Using the ReliaPrep RNA Cell Miniprep System, total RNA was extracted, and the SMARTer RACE 5'/3' Kit was then used to reverse transcribe the RNA into 5'RACE-ready cDNA. Multiplex adaptors were used to barcode full-length TCR alpha and beta libraries, and the barcoded libraries were sequenced on an Illumina MiSeq. The authors' pipeline ran thus. For each of nine subset-tissue groups, sequencing data from the five patients were combined, and the groups were compared by unsupervised clustering of TCR gene usage. The Morisita-Horn index was used to calculate repertoire similarity, with shared sequences weighted according to their contribution to each repertoire. TCRdb handled the public reads itself, with Q25 trimming in fastp and clone calling in MiXCR, and kept productive beta chains. Each CDR3 protein appears once, grouped with its most common genes and DNA. TCRdb's processing, not the authors' own work, is the source of the V and J calls. Counted in this sample were approximately 60,000 distinct CDR3 sequences; about 28% of them appeared once. Less than 3.5% of the sample belongs to the ten largest clones.

The origin of this receptor is a female donor with breast cancer. Source material: tumor-infiltrating memory CD4+ T cells sorted from the breast tumor. Explained via the paper, the cell subset or site label denotes: memory CD4+ T cells, CD4+CD45RO+CD25-. The chain uses TRBV11-3 and TRBJ2-5; 8 bases in the junction line up with TRBD1. At the DNA level, the sequence is TGTGCCAGCAGCTCCGACAGGGGCCCCTTTAGCGGAGGGGAGACCCAGTACTTC. It encodes CASSSDRGPFSGGETQYF.